What follows are 27 T cell receptor beta chains derived from one specimen sequenced in a study of beta chain features in type 1 diabetes. Every bit of the isolated RNA underwent reverse transcription, so sequencing read expressed TCRB transcripts. Clones were read by immunoSEQ multiplex PCR, and TCRdb kept only the in-frame ones, dropping some. The sample includes some 900,000 clones, about 17% of them seen just once. Sequencing was carried out using naive CD4+ T cells from blood. Receptors were obtained from a woman aged 18-29 years in good health.

The gene calls are TRBV25-1 and TRBJ2-1; D is tentatively TRBD1 or TRBD2 (5 bases each). The germline V gene encodes CDR1 MGHDK and CDR2 SYGVNS. V lost 3 bases to trimming and J lost 5 bases, with 17 bases between them. This CDR3 region has 16 residues. This CDR3 reads CASSDPYRDDDNEQFF. CDR3 DNA: TGTGCCAGCAGTGATCCCTACCGGGACGATGACAATGAGCAGTTCTTC.

The chain employs TRBV10-2 and TRBJ2-4; tentative D call: TRBD2 (6 bases). This CDR3 is built from 16 residues. The germline gives CDR1 WSHSY, CDR2 SAAADI. Trimming took off 8 bases at V and 0 bases at J, with 17 bases between the two ends. The CDR3, as DNA: TGCGCCAGCGGGCTAGCGAGTCAGCTAGCCAAAAACATTCAGTACTTC. This encodes CASGLASQLAKNIQYF.

This clone was counted a few times. This chain links TRBV28 with TRBJ2-5; 9 bases match TRBD1. Germline values: CDR1 MDHEN, CDR2 SYDVKM. The ends lost 4 bases at V and 2 bases at J; junction bases unmatched: 8. The CDR3 is made up of 16 amino acids. In nucleotides, the CDR3 is TGTGCCAGCAGTTCGGCGGACAGGGGATCTCAAGAGACCCAGTACTTC. Protein product: CASSSADRGSQETQYF.

This clone was counted only a few times. V is TRBV9 and J is TRBJ2-1; TRBD1 agrees at 7 bases. CDR1 is SGDLS, CDR2 YYNGEE, per germline. This CDR3 has 14 amino acids. The V gene end was trimmed by 4 bases and the J gene end by 7 bases; junction bases not matched to a gene: 8. For the CDR3, the DNA is TGTGCCAGCAGCACCCGGGACAGACTAAATGAGCAGTTCTTC. This gives the protein CASSTRDRLNEQFF.

This clone is a singleton in its sample. The V gene is TRBV6-1, the J gene TRBJ2-1, with D maybe TRBD2 (6 bases). The length of the CDR3 is 13 residues. Germline CDR1 and CDR2: MNHNS and SASEGT. Trimming pared 6 bases from V and 7 bases from J, leaving 13 bases between. The CDR3 sequence is CASRGIGGNEQFF. Written as DNA, the CDR3 is TGTGCCAGCAGGGGCATCGGGGGAAATGAGCAGTTCTTC.

The CDR3 DNA is TGTGCCATCAGTGAGGGACAGGGTCTCGGGGAGCTGTTTTTT. It is translated as CAISEGQGLGELFF. The rearrangement uses TRBV10-3 and TRBJ2-2; TRBD1 matches 8 bases. The germline gives CDR1 ENHRY, CDR2 SYGVKD. V shed 2 bases, J shed 7 bases, and the junction held 3 bases outside the gene matches. CDR3 length: 14 residues.

This clone was counted between two and nine times. V is TRBV2 and J is TRBJ2-2; 7 bases line up with TRBD2. Trimming at V came to 7 bases and at J to 6 bases, leaving 11 bases not matched to a gene. The V gene's germline CDR1 is SNHLY and CDR2 FYNNEI. The CDR3 consists of 15 residues. This CDR3 reads CASTMFGRVAGELFF. The CDR3 nucleotides are TGTGCCAGCACAATGTTTGGGAGGGTTGCCGGGGAGCTGTTTTTT. Using reference TRBV2 and TRBJ2-2 for the parts outside the CDR3, the full variable domain is EPEVTQTPSHQVTQMGQEVILRCVPISNHLYFYWYRQILGQKVEFLVSFYNNEISEKSEIFDDQFSVERPDGSNFTLKIRSTKLEDSAMYFCASTMFGRVAGELFFGEGSRLTVL.

Here the CDR3 DNA reads TGTGCCAGCAGCTTAAGACAGGGACCGAACACCGGGGAGCTGTTTTTT. It translates to CASSLRQGPNTGELFF. This chain connects TRBV7-8 to TRBJ2-2; 7 bases align to TRBD1. The CDR3 runs 16 residues. Unmatched junction bases numbered 3, after V lost 2 bases and J lost 0 bases. Germline CDR1 reads SGHVS; CDR2 reads FQNEAQ. Together with reference TRBV7-8 and TRBJ2-2, the CDR3 gives the full variable domain: GAGVSQSPRYKVAKRGQDVALRCDPISGHVSLFWYQQALGQGPEFLTYFQNEAQLDKSGLPSDRFFAERPEGSVSTLKIQRTQQEDSAVYLCASSLRQGPNTGELFFGEGSRLTVL.

The genes are TRBV6-6 and TRBJ1-2, with D perhaps TRBD1 (5 bases). This CDR3 has 14 amino acids. Per germline, CDR1 MNHNY and CDR2 SVGAGI (reference sequence). V gave up 6 bases and J gave up 4 bases, with 15 bases separating them. CDR3 DNA: TGTGCCAGCAGACAAGCGGGGGTCAGCTATGGCTACACCTTC. Its translation is CASRQAGVSYGYTF.

This chain joins TRBV28 and TRBJ2-2, with 7 positions matching TRBD2. The trim removed 8 bases at V and 6 bases at J, leaving 6 bases unmatched. Germline CDR1 and CDR2: MDHEN and SYDVKM. The CDR3 is 13 amino acids. The CDR3 sequence is CASWAGVPGELFF. The CDR3 region has the DNA TGTGCCAGCTGGGCGGGAGTACCCGGGGAGCTGTTTTTT. Supplemented by reference TRBV28 and TRBJ2-2, the full variable domain reads DVKVTQSSRYLVKRTGEKVFLECVQDMDHENMFWYRQDPGLGLRLIYFSYDVKMKEKGDIPEGYSVSREKKERFSLILESASTNQTSMYLCASWAGVPGELFFGEGSRLTVL.

The V call is TRBV28, the J call TRBJ2-5, with 10 positions matching TRBD2. CDR1 and CDR2 from the germline V gene are MDHEN and SYDVKM. The CDR3 runs 15 residues. The V segment lost 6 bases and the J segment 2 bases; nucleotides outside the gene matches: 6. CDR3 loop: CASRGRTSGQETQYF. The CDR3 DNA reads TGTGCCAGCAGGGGAAGGACTAGCGGACAAGAGACCCAGTACTTC. Full variable domain (remainder filled in from reference TRBV28 and TRBJ2-5): DVKVTQSSRYLVKRTGEKVFLECVQDMDHENMFWYRQDPGLGLRLIYFSYDVKMKEKGDIPEGYSVSREKKERFSLILESASTNQTSMYLCASRGRTSGQETQYFGPGTRLLVL.

This chain uses TRBV29-1 with TRBJ2-1; D may be TRBD1 (6 bases). Per germline, CDR1 SQVTM and CDR2 ANQGSEA. Between the trimmed V and J ends, which lost 3 bases and 2 bases, there was a span of 17 bases. This CDR3 has 16 amino acids. CDR3 amino acids: CSVERGTQRPYNEQFF. The CDR3 coding sequence is TGCAGCGTTGAGAGGGGGACCCAACGCCCCTACAATGAGCAGTTCTTC.

This sequence joins TRBV6-6 and TRBJ2-1, with TRBD2 matching 14 bases. This CDR3 comprises 16 residues. The V gene end was trimmed by 5 bases and the J gene end by 8 bases; junction bases not matched to a gene: 8. Germline V gene lookup returns CDR1 MNHNY and CDR2 SVGAGI (reference sequence). The CDR3 reads CASSLPTSGRADEQFF. The CDR3 DNA reads as TGTGCCAGCAGTCTTCCGACTAGCGGGAGGGCCGATGAGCAGTTCTTC.

In this sample, this clone turned up a few times. This sequence joins TRBV27 and TRBJ2-6; D might be TRBD1 (5 bases). The ends were cut back, 7 bases at V and 0 bases at J, with 19 bases in the middle. This CDR3 has 18 residues. Germline CDR1 is MNHEY and CDR2 is SMNVEV (reference sequence). The CDR3 DNA sequence: TGTGCCAGCACTCCCCGGGCAGGGATCACCTCTGGGGCCAACGTCCTGACTTTC. This gives the protein CASTPRAGITSGANVLTF.

This clone was counted only a few times. The chain joins TRBV21-1 to TRBJ2-3; the table's D call of TRBD2 was not tested on the DNA. TRBV21-1 is a pseudogene. The CDR3 length is 18 residues. In nucleotides, the CDR3 is TGTGCCAGCAGCCTTCGACGCGAAACTAGCGGGAGAAAAGATACGCAGTATTTT. This gives the protein CASSLRRETSGRKDTQYF.

This clone has more than one count but fewer than ten. V and J are TRBV2 and TRBJ1-2; D uncertain. There are 13 residues in the CDR3. Trimming stripped 3 bases from V and 0 bases from J, with 5 bases between. Looked up from germline, CDR1 is SNHLY and CDR2 is FYNNEI. The CDR3 loop is CASSDPANYGYTF. CDR3 nucleotides: TGTGCCAGCAGTGATCCAGCTAACTATGGCTACACCTTC.

This clone came up a few times. The rearrangement joins TRBV4-2 to TRBJ2-1; either TRBD1 or TRBD2 may fit D (5 bases each). Germline values: CDR1 LGHNA, CDR2 YNFKEQ. CDR3 size: 14 residues. The ends were cut back, 5 bases at V and 0 bases at J, with 8 bases in the middle. CDR3: CASSEGSSYNEQFF. The CDR3 coding sequence is TGTGCCAGCAGCGAGGGGAGCTCCTACAATGAGCAGTTCTTC.

This clone has a handful of counts. The V and J genes are TRBV14 and TRBJ2-7; no definite D call. The germline V gene encodes CDR1 SGHDN and CDR2 FVKESK. The CDR3 loop spans 15 amino acids. The V end was cut by 7 bases, the J end by 2 bases, with 18 bases between. CDR3 nucleotides: TGTGCCAGCAATTCAGGACGTACTGGGACCTACGAGCAGTACTTC. It specifies CASNSGRTGTYEQYF.

Only a few counts were recorded for this clone. The rearrangement links TRBV4-1 to TRBJ2-3; TRBD1 matches at 11 bases. CDR1 MGHRA and CDR2 YSYEKL come from the germline V gene. The CDR3 runs 15 residues. The V and J ends lost 8 bases and 3 bases, in that order; junction bases with no gene match: 7. In DNA, the CDR3 is TGCGCCAGCGGACTCCGGGACAGGGGGACAGATACGCAGTATTTT. This sequence encodes CASGLRDRGTDTQYF.

The V and J genes are TRBV14 and TRBJ1-1; perhaps TRBD1 as D (6 bases). Germline CDR1 reads SGHDN; CDR2 reads FVKESK. The CDR3 loop spans 15 amino acids. The ends were cut back, 8 bases at V and 4 bases at J, with 20 bases in the middle. For the CDR3, the DNA is TGTGCCAGCCGCCCGGGGGGCCCTTTGAGCACTGAAGCTTTCTTT. It encodes CASRPGGPLSTEAFF.

This clone turned up a few times. The V gene is TRBV28, the J gene TRBJ2-7; TRBD2 matches 10 bases. Losses at the gene ends were 6 bases for V and 3 bases for J; bases not matched to a gene: 8. CDR1 and CDR2 (germline): MDHEN, SYDVKM. This CDR3 region has 15 residues. CDR3 loop: CASSTGLASHYEQYF. The CDR3 nucleotides read TGTGCCAGCAGCACGGGACTAGCGAGCCACTACGAGCAGTACTTC.

This clone was found a few times. This chain connects TRBV5-6 to TRBJ2-2; 8 nucleotides line up with TRBD1. This CDR3 is 17 amino acids long. Trimming took 0 bases from V and 5 from J; bases not matched to a gene: 9. Germline CDR1 and CDR2: SGHDT and YYEEEE. This CDR3 is CASSLVAGGSLTGELFF. As DNA, the CDR3 is TGTGCCAGCAGCTTGGTAGCAGGGGGCAGCCTTACCGGGGAGCTGTTTTTT.

This chain connects TRBV11-3 to TRBJ2-1, with TRBD2 matching over 7 bases. The CDR3 is made up of 14 amino acids. Germline V gives CDR1 SGHNT, CDR2 YENEEA. V gave up 6 bases and J gave up 2 bases; unmatched junction bases: 4. The CDR3 region is CASSGGSPYNEQFF. CDR3 coding DNA: TGTGCCAGCAGTGGCGGGAGCCCCTACAATGAGCAGTTCTTC. The variable domain in full, completed from reference TRBV11-3 and TRBJ2-1, reads EAGVVQSPRYKIIEKKQPVAFWCNPISGHNTLYWYLQNLGQGPELLIRYENEEAVDDSQLPKDRFSAERLKGVDSTLKIQPAELGDSAVYLCASSGGSPYNEQFFGPGTRLTVL.

This clone was counted a few times. The chain has TRBV7-2 and TRBJ2-5, with 13 nucleotides matching TRBD2. The CDR3 runs 16 residues. Per the germline V gene, CDR1 is SGHTA and CDR2 is FQGNSA. Germline trimming cut 5 bases from V and 6 bases from J; bases unmatched to any gene: 9. CDR3 protein: CASSGRLAGGRKTQYF. In DNA, the CDR3 is TGTGCCAGCAGCGGGCGACTAGCGGGAGGAAGGAAGACCCAGTACTTC.

The rearrangement links TRBV15 to TRBJ1-5; D not resolved. The CDR3 has 13 residues. The germline V gene encodes CDR1 LNHNV and CDR2 YYDKDF (reference sequence). The V end was cut by 5 bases, the J end by 4 bases, with 9 bases between. As DNA, the CDR3 is TGTGCCACCAGCGGAAGTTCAAATCAGCCCCAGCATTTT. It specifies CATSGSSNQPQHF.

Written as DNA, the CDR3 is TGTGCCAGTAGAGAAGGGAACAGGGTGAACACTGAAGCTTTCTTT. Translating gives CASREGNRVNTEAFF. The chain employs TRBV19 and TRBJ1-1, with a possible D match to TRBD1 (6 bases). V was cut by 6 bases and J by 0 bases, with 14 bases left in between. Germline loops: CDR1 LNHDA, CDR2 SQIVND (reference sequence). This CDR3 contains 15 residues.

The chain carries TRBV7-9 and TRBJ2-3; TRBD2 might be the D (6 bases). The germline CDR1 and CDR2 sequences are SEHNR and FQNEAQ (reference sequence). The CDR3 has 10 amino acids. V was cut by 7 bases and J by 9 bases, with 8 bases left in between. CDR3 amino acids: CASIGGTQYF. The CDR3 nucleotides are TGTGCCAGCATTGGAGGGACGCAGTATTTT.